The 3 T cell receptor beta chains listed next were all sequenced from one sample in a study of naive and memory T cell subsets. For blood and skin samples, reverse transcription used TCR alpha and beta constant primers. TCRdb called the 5' RACE reads again in MiXCR, with one record for every CDR3 protein. This table has just over 25,000 distinct CDR3 sequences, under 30% appearing once. Whole blood, 2 to 2.5 ml, came from adult healthy volunteers. The receptors were sampled from a female donor in good health.

This clonotype was picked up many times. V gene TRBV18 combines with J gene TRBJ1-1; TRBD1 is a possible D gene (5 bases). CDR3 length equals 14 residues. In germline, CDR1 is KGHSH, CDR2 LQKENI. V lost 3 bases and J 4 bases, leaving 12 bases between the germline ends. CDR3 amino acids: CASSPPAGTTEAFF. The CDR3 DNA follows: TGTGCCAGCTCACCCCCGGCAGGGACCACTGAAGCTTTCTTT.

This clonotype was counted many times. The chain carries TRBV7-2 and TRBJ2-1; TRBD1 matches at 8 bases. The CDR3 sequence is 14 residues long. Germline lookup yields CDR1 SGHTA and CDR2 FQGNSA. The ends lost 5 bases at V and 2 bases at J; junction bases unmatched: 2. The DNA for the CDR3 is TGTGCCAGCAGCCAGGACAGGGCCTACAATGAGCAGTTCTTC. Translated: CASSQDRAYNEQFF.

This clonotype was seen more than once but under ten times. The V gene is TRBV20-1, the J gene TRBJ2-1; TRBD1 agrees at 9 bases. CDR3 length: 13 residues. The V gene end was trimmed by 6 bases and the J gene end by 8 bases; junction bases not matched to a gene: 8. Germline V gene sequence: CDR1 DFQATT, CDR2 SNEGSKA (reference sequence). This CDR3 reads CSAPGQGTDEQFF. CDR3 coding DNA: TGCAGTGCCCCGGGACAGGGCACCGATGAGCAGTTCTTC.